This T cell receptor (beta chain) derives from a study of tumor and adjacent non-tumor tissue in lung cancer. Turning to the study itself: Histology: 12 adenocarcinoma, 2 squamous cell carcinoma, 1 small cell lung cancer. Whole-study findings and limits: Tumor TCR diversity, when higher, was linked to shorter survival. TCR diversity was significantly greater in tumor than normal lung tissue.

A modified ARM-PCR protocol with three rounds of nested PCR amplified TCRbeta. TCRdb re-called the multiplex PCR reads through MiXCR, storing one row per CDR3 protein. The table lists 50,000 or so distinct CDR3 sequences, about 70% of them singletons. No cell sorting was done before RNA was extracted from the tissue. The normal lung tissue was taken more than 3 cm from the tumor edge. Donors were chemotherapy-naive, newly diagnosed lung cancer surgical patients in China, August–November 2014. Details on this clonotype: Its antigen is as yet unknown. One end of the junction fails to match germline, which may point to a read error.

Looked up from germline, CDR1 is MNHEY and CDR2 is SVGAGI. The CDR3 spans 16 residues. This clonotype originated in a woman between 55 and 75 years old with non-small cell lung cancer. The specimen was distant non-tumor lung tissue. The V and J genes are TRBV6-5 and TRBJ2-3; D is perhaps TRBD2 (5 bases). The CDR3 reads CVSGPLLIQSTDTQYF. CDR3 in DNA: TGTGTCAGCGGTCCCCTACTCATTCAGTCCACAGATACGCAGTATTTT.